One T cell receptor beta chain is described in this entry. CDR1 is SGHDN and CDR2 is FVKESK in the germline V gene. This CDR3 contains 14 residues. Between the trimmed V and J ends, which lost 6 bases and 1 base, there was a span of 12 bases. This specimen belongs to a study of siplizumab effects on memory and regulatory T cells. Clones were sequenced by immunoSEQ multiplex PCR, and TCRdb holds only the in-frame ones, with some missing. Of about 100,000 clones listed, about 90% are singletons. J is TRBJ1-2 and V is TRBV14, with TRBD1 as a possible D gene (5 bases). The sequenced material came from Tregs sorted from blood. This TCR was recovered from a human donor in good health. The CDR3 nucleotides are TGTGCCAGCAGACCGCGGGGGTTTAACTATGGCTACACCTTC. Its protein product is CASRPRGFNYGYTF.